The 19 T cell receptor beta chains listed next were all sequenced from one sample in a study of T cells in Graves' hyperthyroidism and ophthalmopathy. Amplification yielded TCR beta CDR3 regions, with RNA transcripts as the source. HTBI primers drove first-round RT-PCR of the TCR CDR3. TCRdb reanalysed the multiplex PCR reads using MiXCR and keeps one entry per CDR3 protein. The table has about 690,000 distinct CDR3 sequences, about 18% seen once; the top ten hold around 16%. Material: blood. The source of these receptors is a man in his forties or fifties with Graves' hyperthyroidism.

This clonotype was detected many times. The chain is built from TRBV7-2 and TRBJ2-3; tentative D call: TRBD2 (6 bases). The length of the CDR3 is 16 residues. CDR1 is SGHTA and CDR2 is FQGNSA in the germline V gene. Deletions cut 2 bases from V and 4 bases from J, with 16 bases between. CDR3 sequence reads: CASSLKTGVRADTQYF. In DNA form, the CDR3 reads TGTGCCAGCAGCTTAAAAACGGGAGTAAGGGCAGATACGCAGTATTTT.

This chain joins TRBV11-2 and TRBJ2-1; the D gene could be TRBD1 or TRBD2 (5 bases each). The CDR3 sequence is 14 residues long. V was cut by 2 bases and J by 10 bases, with 15 bases left in between. Germline V gene sequence: CDR1 SGHAT, CDR2 FQNNGV. In DNA, the CDR3 is TGTGCCAGCAGCTTAATCGTCCGGGGCCACGAGCAGTTCTTC. It encodes CASSLIVRGHEQFF. The full variable domain, completed using reference TRBV11-2 and TRBJ2-1, is EAGVAQSPRYKIIEKRQSVAFWCNPISGHATLYWYQQILGQGPKLLIQFQNNGVVDDSQLPKDRFSAERLKGVDSTLKIQPAKLEDSAVYLCASSLIVRGHEQFFGPGTRLTVL.

The chain joins TRBV28 to TRBJ1-2; possibly TRBD1 for D (5 bases). Germline assignment: CDR1 MDHEN and CDR2 SYDVKM. The CDR3 loop spans 11 amino acids. The germline V and J ends were trimmed by 1 base and 10 bases, with 7 bases remaining between them. The CDR3 region is CASSLSRDYTF. CDR3 sequence (DNA): TGTGCCAGCAGTTTATCCAGGGACTACACCTTC.

V gene TRBV30 combines with J gene TRBJ1-6, with D possibly TRBD1 on 5 matching bases. Trimming left V 4 bases short and J 5 bases short, with 12 bases between. The V gene's germline CDR1 is GTSNPN and CDR2 SVGIG (reference sequence). This CDR3 has 14 amino acids. CDR3 in DNA: TGTGCCTGGACCAAGGGACCCCATAATTCACCCCTCCACTTT. Translating it yields CAWTKGPHNSPLHF.

This clonotype has more than one count but fewer than ten. The chain uses TRBV5-6 and TRBJ1-1; D not resolved. The length of the CDR3 is 15 residues. Germline CDR1 SGHDT, CDR2 YYEEEE. Trimming stripped 5 bases from V and 1 base from J, with 15 bases between. CDR3 region: CASRLRREGNTEAFF. CDR3 nucleotide sequence: TGTGCCAGCAGGCTACGTAGGGAGGGGAACACTGAAGCTTTCTTT.

The table lists this clonotype with a few counts. The J gene is TRBJ1-1, the V gene TRBV20-1; TRBD1 is a possible D gene (5 bases). This CDR3 is 14 amino acids long. V lost 1 base to trimming and J lost 1 base, with 10 bases between them. In germline, CDR1 is DFQATT, CDR2 SNEGSKA (reference sequence). CDR3 protein: CSARVQGGNTEAFF. CDR3 bases: TGCAGTGCTAGAGTTCAGGGTGGGAACACTGAAGCTTTCTTT.

This clonotype was seen at least ten times. The chain combines TRBV7-2 with TRBJ1-2; TRBD1 agrees at 9 bases. The CDR3 is 14 residues long. The ends lost 1 base at V and 7 bases at J; junction bases unmatched: 4. Germline V CDR1 and CDR2: SGHTA, FQGNSA. CDR3 nucleotide sequence: TGTGCCAGCAGCTTAGAGGGGACAGGGCTTGGCTACACCTTC. This encodes CASSLEGTGLGYTF.

This clonotype was recorded at least ten times. The chain couples TRBV12-3 or TRBV12-4 to TRBJ2-4; no clear D. CDR3 length equals 11 residues. V was trimmed by 5 bases and J by 3 bases, leaving 2 bases between them. The CDR3 protein is CASSLKNIQYF. The CDR3, as DNA: TGTGCCAGCAGTCTCAAAAACATTCAGTACTTC.

This clonotype came up many times. This chain links TRBV2 with TRBJ2-5, with 10 bases lining up with TRBD2. Trimming cost V 6 bases and J 2 bases; bases outside gene matches: 0. This CDR3 is built from 13 residues. CDR1 SNHLY and CDR2 FYNNEI come from the germline V gene. The CDR3 loop reads CASRLAGQETQYF. CDR3 DNA sequence: TGTGCCAGCAGACTAGCGGGACAAGAGACCCAGTACTTC.

This clonotype was recorded only once. The J gene is TRBJ1-1, the V gene TRBV4-1; D may be TRBD1 (6 bases). This CDR3 has 15 amino acids. The germline V gene encodes CDR1 MGHRA and CDR2 YSYEKL. V lost 3 bases, J lost 5 bases, and 16 bases lay in between. The DNA of the CDR3 is TGCGCCAGCAGCCAGGGGGGCGGGGGAGGGACTGAAGCTTTCTTT. Translation: CASSQGGGGGTEAFF.

As concerns this clonotype: This may come from a read error, since a much larger clone is one base off. V usage is TRBV28 and J usage is TRBJ1-1, with a weak D call TRBD1 (6 bases). From germline, CDR1 is MDHEN and CDR2 SYDVKM. The V and J ends lost 3 bases and 10 bases respectively, with 24 bases between them. This CDR3 spans 16 amino acids. CDR3 nucleotides: TGTGCCAGCAGTTTCAGATCCTCGGGGCAGGGGACCGGAGCTTTCTTT. It yields the protein CASSFRSSGQGTGAFF.

This chain joins TRBV6-2 or TRBV6-3 and TRBJ2-3, with a possible D match to TRBD2 (6 bases). The CDR3 loop spans 16 amino acids. Germline values: CDR1 MNHEY, CDR2 SVGEGT. Trimming removed 7 bases from V and 0 bases from J, with 17 bases in between. The CDR3 DNA sequence: TGTGCCAGCACCAACGGGGCGGGACGTAGCACAGATACGCAGTATTTT. This translates into CASTNGAGRSTDTQYF.

This clonotype has at least ten counts. The V gene is TRBV30, the J gene TRBJ2-1; TRBD2 matches 10 bases. The CDR3 runs to 14 residues. Germline V gene lookup returns CDR1 GTSNPN and CDR2 SVGIG (reference sequence). The V gene end was trimmed by 3 bases and the J gene end by 8 bases; junction bases not matched to a gene: 7. Here the CDR3 reads CAWRELAGVDEQFF. Here the CDR3 DNA reads TGTGCCTGGAGGGAGCTAGCGGGAGTAGATGAGCAGTTCTTC.

This clonotype was seen many times. The chain joins TRBV28 to TRBJ1-1; perhaps TRBD1 as D (6 bases). The length of the CDR3 is 13 residues. Germline CDR1 reads MDHEN; CDR2 reads SYDVKM. Trimming took 7 bases from V and 5 from J, leaving 14 bases between them. The CDR3 spells CASNFGGGTEAFF. As DNA, the CDR3 is TGTGCCAGCAATTTTGGGGGCGGAACTGAAGCTTTCTTT.

As for this clonotype: This sequence may be a read error, since a much larger clone differs from it by one base. V usage is TRBV11-2 and J usage is TRBJ2-1, with 8 bases matching TRBD2. CDR1 is SGHAT, CDR2 FQNNGV, per germline. This CDR3 has 15 residues. The CDR3: CASSGGGSGRNERFF. CDR3 DNA: TGTGCCAGCAGCGGCGGAGGGAGCGGGAGAAATGAGCGGTTCTTC.

This chain joins TRBV7-2 and TRBJ2-1; 7 bases line up with TRBD1. The CDR3 extends over 16 amino acids. V lost 5 bases and J lost 2; bases outside the gene matches: 9. Germline assignment: CDR1 SGHTA and CDR2 FQGNSA. In DNA form, the CDR3 reads TGTGCCAGCAGCCCGAGGACAGGCCACCCCTACAATGAGCAGTTCTTC. Encoded protein: CASSPRTGHPYNEQFF. The full variable domain, in which reference TRBV7-2 and TRBJ2-1 provide the parts outside the CDR3, is GAGVSQSPSNKVTEKGKDVELRCDPISGHTALYWYRQSLGQGLEFLIYFQGNSAPDKSGLPSDRFSAERTGGSVSTLTIQRTQQEDSAVYLCASSPRTGHPYNEQFFGPGTRLTVL.

This clonotype was counted between two and nine times. The chain uses TRBV30 and TRBJ1-3; TRBD1 might be the D (5 bases). The length of the CDR3 is 13 residues. V was shortened by 7 bases and J by 0 bases, with 10 bases between the two germline ends. Germline-derived CDR1 and CDR2 are GTSNPN and SVGIG (reference sequence). CDR3 in amino acids: CALGAPSGNTIYF. The CDR3 bases are TGTGCCTTAGGGGCTCCCTCTGGAAACACCATATATTTT.

The V call is TRBV18, the J call TRBJ2-2; no clear D. The CDR3 has 15 residues. From germline, CDR1 is KGHSH and CDR2 LQKENI. V was clipped by 2 bases and J by 1 base, with 8 bases between them. As DNA, the CDR3 is TGTGCCAGCTCACCAGCGAGTCAGAACACCGGGGAGCTGTTTTTT. Encoded protein: CASSPASQNTGELFF.

This clonotype was found many times. This chain joins TRBV30 and TRBJ1-1; 7 bases align to TRBD1. The V gene's germline CDR1 is GTSNPN and CDR2 SVGIG (reference sequence). J lost 3 bases, V lost 3 bases, and 1 base had no gene match. The length of the CDR3 is 12 residues. CDR3 sequence (DNA): TGTGCCTGGAGACAGGGGTACACTGAAGCTTTCTTT. Residues: CAWRQGYTEAFF.